This record covers a single T cell receptor beta chain. This entry is derived from a study of CD8 T cells in Susac syndrome. Trimming at V came to 8 bases and at J to 0 bases, leaving 0 bases not matched to a gene. Germline V CDR1 and CDR2: LNHNV, YYDKDF (reference sequence). This CDR3 is 13 amino acids long. When the RNA was reverse transcribed, random hexamers were used with an input of about 0.45 to 1 ug. TCRdb redid the calling of the immunoSEQ multiplex PCR reads with MiXCR, one entry per CDR3 protein. The sample yields around 80,000 distinct CDR3 sequences, approximately 96% seen once. Sequencing of TCR beta drew on CD8+ and CD4+ T cells from blood.

V gene TRBV15 combines with J gene TRBJ2-7; 11 nucleotides match TRBD2. Sequencing was done on a sample of CD8+ T cells from PBMCs. This TCR was recovered from a human donor with Susac syndrome. This chain's CDR3 is CATGTSGSYEQYF. The CDR3 bases are TGTGCCACCGGGACTAGCGGCTCCTACGAGCAGTACTTC.